This T cell receptor beta chain emerged from a study of blood T cell repertoires in COVID-19. On the study more broadly: Donors in the United States, Italy and Spain gave samples during acute or convalescent COVID-19. T cells, B-cell-depleted T cells, or PBMCs supplied cDNA or gDNA.

Study processing details: Scientists estimated how many nucleated cells there were by amplifying reference gene primers. TCRdb keeps only in-frame clones here, not all; method: immunoSEQ multiplex PCR. Clonal size and the V and J genes are those of that table, whereas D and trimming came from the DNA. The table includes 210,000 or so clones, under 80% detected once. Germline assignment: CDR1 SGHAT and CDR2 FQNNGV. CDR3 length: 14 amino acids. V was shortened by 4 bases and J by 3 bases, with 13 bases between the two germline ends. This TCR came from a man aged 45-60 years who had recovered from COVID-19. The specimen was peripheral blood. The chain joins TRBV11-2 to TRBJ2-7, with D possibly TRBD1 on 7 matching bases. Here the CDR3 reads CASSSSQGGYEQYF. CDR3 coding DNA: TGTGCCAGCAGCTCATCGCAGGGGGGCTACGAGCAGTACTTC.